One sample yielded the 31 T cell receptor beta chains listed below, sequenced in a study of cytomegalovirus exposure and HLA in healthy donors. The table came from immunoSEQ multiplex PCR; TCRdb's copy has only in-frame clones and leaves some out. Here the sample spans approximately 73,000 clones, around 95% being singletons. Material for sequencing was PBMCs. These receptors came from a man aged 18 to 30 in good health and CMV-seronegative.

The V and J genes are TRBV7-9 and TRBJ1-1; D not resolved. V was clipped by 3 bases and J by 6 bases, with 17 bases between them. Looked up from germline, CDR1 is SEHNR and CDR2 is FQNEAQ (reference sequence). This CDR3 has 15 amino acids. CDR3 DNA sequence: TGTGCCAGCAGCTTTTCCGACGGCCGACGGGCTGAAGCTTTCTTT. Amino acid sequence: CASSFSDGRRAEAFF.

The rearrangement uses TRBV7-3 and TRBJ2-7, with D possibly matching TRBD1 (7 bases). Germline V gene lookup returns CDR1 SGHTA and CDR2 FQGTGA. V lost 2 bases and J 8 bases, leaving 16 bases between the germline ends. This CDR3 spans 14 amino acids. CDR3 amino acids: CASSLGSGGGKQYF. In DNA form, the CDR3 reads TGTGCCAGCAGCTTAGGATCAGGGGGAGGAAAGCAGTACTTC.

CDR3 in amino acids: CASSTPRLAGGPDEQFF. The DNA for the CDR3 is TGTGCCAGTAGTACCCCCAGACTAGCGGGGGGGCCGGATGAGCAGTTCTTC. The chain employs TRBV19 and TRBJ2-1; 14 bases match TRBD2. The CDR3 length is 17 residues. With V trimmed by 4 bases and J by 8 bases, 10 bases remained unmatched. Per germline, CDR1 LNHDA and CDR2 SQIVND (reference sequence).

The chain couples TRBV15 to TRBJ1-2; 10 bases match TRBD1. With V trimmed by 3 bases and J by 5 bases, 21 bases remained unmatched. Germline lookup yields CDR1 LNHNV and CDR2 YYDKDF (reference sequence). This CDR3 region has 20 residues. As DNA, the CDR3 is TGTGCCACCAGCAGCCCCCGAACCTCCGGGACAGGGGCTTTGGTTTATGGCTACACCTTC. Protein sequence: CATSSPRTSGTGALVYGYTF. The full variable domain, in which reference TRBV15 and TRBJ1-2 provide the parts outside the CDR3, is DAMVIQNPRYQVTQFGKPVTLSCSQTLNHNVMYWYQQKSSQAPKLLFHYYDKDFNNEADTPDNFQSRRPNTSFCFLDIRSPGLGDTAMYLCATSSPRTSGTGALVYGYTFGSGTRLTVV.

The chain uses TRBV11-2 and TRBJ2-5, with D tentatively TRBD2 (6 bases). Germline values: CDR1 SGHAT, CDR2 FQNNGV. The CDR3 is made up of 13 amino acids. V gave up 3 bases and J gave up 5 bases, with 10 bases separating them. The CDR3 spells CASSLWRDETQYF. The DNA for the CDR3 is TGTGCCAGCAGCTTGTGGAGGGACGAGACCCAGTACTTC.

V is TRBV10-3 and J is TRBJ1-1, with D perhaps matching TRBD1 (5 bases). Germline V gene data show CDR1 as ENHRY and CDR2 as SYGVKD. V shed 4 bases and J shed 6 bases, with 9 bases lying between them. CDR3 length: 12 residues. This chain's CDR3 is CAISAAGAEAFF. The CDR3 DNA is TGTGCCATCAGTGCTGCGGGGGCTGAAGCTTTCTTT.

This chain uses TRBV7-9 with TRBJ1-3; D perhaps matches TRBD1 (6 bases). The V gene lost 7 bases and the J gene lost 4 bases, with 20 bases spanning the gap. Germline V CDR1 and CDR2: SEHNR, FQNEAQ (reference sequence). The CDR3 extends over 16 amino acids. The CDR3 nucleotides are TGTGCCAGCATGGGAACCACAGGGCTTGCAGGAAACACCATATATTTT. It specifies CASMGTTGLAGNTIYF.

V is TRBV20-1 and J is TRBJ1-2, with D hard to call. This CDR3 has 11 residues. Germline loops: CDR1 DFQATT, CDR2 SNEGSKA (reference sequence). V was trimmed by 6 bases and J by 0 bases, leaving 5 bases between them. The CDR3 sequence: CSAPANYGYTF. The CDR3 DNA is TGCAGTGCGCCAGCTAACTATGGCTACACCTTC.

This clone was seen once. The rearrangement links TRBV12-5 to TRBJ1-1; D may be TRBD1 (6 bases). V shed 3 bases and J shed 5 bases, with 19 bases lying between them. The germline gives CDR1 LGHNT, CDR2 FRNRAP. This CDR3 contains 16 residues. DNA of the CDR3: TGTGCTAGTGGTTTAGACAGCCTCCAAAGGGGGACTGAAGCTTTCTTT. This gives the protein CASGLDSLQRGTEAFF.

The chain is built from TRBV7-3 and TRBJ1-1; no clear D gene. The CDR3 runs 15 residues. Trimming left V 1 base short and J 0 bases short, with 9 bases between. In germline, CDR1 is SGHTA, CDR2 FQGTGA. The CDR3 protein is CASSLNPGLNTEAFF. CDR3 nucleotides: TGTGCCAGCAGCTTAAACCCAGGTTTGAACACTGAAGCTTTCTTT.

V gene TRBV18 combines with J gene TRBJ2-2; D unresolved. Germline V gives CDR1 KGHSH, CDR2 LQKENI. The CDR3 is made up of 14 amino acids. Trimming removed 0 bases at V and 4 bases at J, with 6 bases between. This CDR3 reads CASSPPAFTGELFF. The CDR3 DNA reads TGTGCCAGCTCACCACCGGCCTTCACCGGGGAGCTGTTTTTT. The full variable domain, rest sourced from reference TRBV18 and TRBJ2-2, is NAGVMQNPRHLVRRRGQEARLRCSPMKGHSHVYWYRQLPEEGLKFMVYLQKENIIDESGMPKERFSAEFPKEGPSILRIQQVVRGDSAAYFCASSPPAFTGELFFGEGSRLTVL.

The rearrangement joins TRBV27 to TRBJ2-7; TRBD2 matches 10 bases. Unmatched junction bases numbered 8, after V lost 5 bases and J lost 4 bases. Per germline, CDR1 MNHEY and CDR2 SMNVEV (reference sequence). CDR3 size: 15 residues. CDR3 sequence: CASSLSSGGLYEQYF. The CDR3 nucleotides read TGTGCCAGCAGTCTCTCTAGCGGGGGACTTTACGAGCAGTACTTC.

This clone was seen a single time. V is TRBV19 and J is TRBJ2-5; 8 bases are a match to TRBD2. The CDR3 has 14 residues. CDR1 and CDR2 from the germline V gene are LNHDA and SQIVND (reference sequence). Trimming took 1 base from V and 5 from J; bases not matched to a gene: 3. CDR3 in amino acids: CASSIGKRGETQYF. The CDR3 nucleotides read TGTGCCAGTAGTATAGGAAAGCGGGGGGAGACCCAGTACTTC.

The chain uses TRBV5-1 and TRBJ2-3, with 7 bases identical to TRBD1. The CDR3 covers 14 residues. The germline V gene encodes CDR1 SGHRS and CDR2 YFSETQ. After removal of 4 bases from V and 4 bases from J, the junction contained 6 bases not matched to a gene. Here the CDR3 DNA reads TGCGCCAGCAGCCGTTCACAGGGGTCAGATACGCAGTATTTT. Its protein product is CASSRSQGSDTQYF.

V gene TRBV9 combines with J gene TRBJ1-3, with TRBD1 matching over 7 bases. Germline CDR1 and CDR2: SGDLS and YYNGEE. The CDR3 extends over 15 amino acids. Trimming at V came to 0 bases and at J to 4 bases, leaving 4 bases not matched to a gene. CDR3 sequence (DNA): TGTGCCAGCAGCGTAGCCCCGGGACAGGGAAACACCATATATTTT. Encoded protein: CASSVAPGQGNTIYF.

J is TRBJ1-2 and V is TRBV28; 8 nucleotides align to TRBD1. Germline-derived CDR1 and CDR2 are MDHEN and SYDVKM. The CDR3 has 17 amino acids. V was clipped by 4 bases and J by 2 bases; unmatched bases: 12. The CDR3 sequence: CASSSPQGANLNYGYTF. The DNA for the CDR3 is TGTGCCAGCAGTTCACCCCAGGGGGCCAATTTGAACTATGGCTACACCTTC.

The chain joins TRBV27 to TRBJ2-7; D is possibly TRBD2 (7 bases). The V gene's germline CDR1 is MNHEY and CDR2 SMNVEV (reference sequence). Trimming removed 0 bases from V and 6 bases from J, with 15 bases in between. The CDR3 contains 15 residues. CDR3 in amino acids: CASSLSKGGGFEQYF. The CDR3 nucleotides read TGTGCCAGCAGTTTATCCAAGGGGGGGGGTTTCGAGCAGTACTTC.

This chain connects TRBV27 to TRBJ1-1; tentative D call: TRBD1 (5 bases). Germline CDR1 is MNHEY and CDR2 is SMNVEV (reference sequence). The CDR3 runs to 13 residues. V was clipped by 6 bases and J by 11 bases, with 19 bases between them. CDR3 in DNA: TGTGCCAGCAGCCTCACCCACGGCGGGGACGCTTTCTTT. Its translation is CASSLTHGGDAFF.

The V and J genes are TRBV6-1 and TRBJ2-3; 11 nucleotides line up with TRBD1. The J segment lost 4 bases and the V segment lost 9 bases, leaving 6 bases of the junction unmatched. The CDR3 runs to 14 residues. CDR1 is MNHNS and CDR2 is SASEGT in the germline V gene. The CDR3 loop is CASAPGQGADTQYF. For the CDR3, the DNA is TGTGCCAGTGCTCCGGGACAGGGGGCAGATACGCAGTATTTT.

The V call is TRBV14, the J call TRBJ1-2; no definite D call. V was shortened by 0 bases and J by 7 bases, with 6 bases between the two germline ends. The germline V gene encodes CDR1 SGHDN and CDR2 FVKESK. The length of the CDR3 is 12 residues. CDR3 loop: CASSQERGGYTF. CDR3 in DNA: TGTGCCAGCAGCCAAGAACGGGGTGGCTACACCTTC.

The chain recombines TRBV6-1 with TRBJ1-6; D gene ambiguous. The V end lost 7 bases, the J end lost 0 bases, and 10 bases lay between the germline ends. Germline V gives CDR1 MNHNS, CDR2 SASEGT. This CDR3 has 15 residues. The CDR3 coding sequence is TGTGCCAGCAACGGACTCGGCTCCTATAATTCACCCCTCCACTTT. It specifies CASNGLGSYNSPLHF.

The chain recombines TRBV11-1 with TRBJ1-1; 8 bases are shared with TRBD1. The V gene's germline CDR1 is SGHAT and CDR2 FQDESV (reference sequence). The V gene end was trimmed by 2 bases and the J gene end by 8 bases; junction bases not matched to a gene: 7. CDR3 length: 14 amino acids. The CDR3 DNA follows: TGTGCCAGCAGCTTAACGACAGGGGCCGGCGAAGCTTTCTTT. Translated, it gives CASSLTTGAGEAFF. Together with reference TRBV11-1 and TRBJ1-1, the CDR3 gives the full variable domain: EAEVAQSPRYKITEKSQAVAFWCDPISGHATLYWYRQILGQGPELLVQFQDESVVDDSQLPKDRFSAERLKGVDSTLKIQPAELGDSAMYLCASSLTTGAGEAFFGQGTRLTVV.

This chain links TRBV7-9 with TRBJ1-2, with D hard to call. The V gene's germline CDR1 is SEHNR and CDR2 FQNEAQ (reference sequence). V was shortened by 1 base and J by 7 bases, with 19 bases between the two germline ends. The length of the CDR3 is 16 residues. CDR3 residues: CASSLVTKPGYSGYTF. CDR3 DNA: TGTGCCAGCAGCTTAGTTACGAAACCAGGATACAGTGGCTACACCTTC.

The chain links TRBV7-9 to TRBJ2-7; 9 bases are shared with TRBD1. The CDR3 has 14 residues. Germline V lookup: CDR1 SEHNR, CDR2 FQNEAQ (reference sequence). The V segment lost 5 bases and the J segment 4 bases; nucleotides outside the gene matches: 6. The CDR3 DNA sequence: TGTGCCAGCAGCCCGGGACAGGGCCCTTACGAGCAGTACTTC. Its protein product is CASSPGQGPYEQYF. Complete variable domain (other parts from reference TRBV7-9 and TRBJ2-7): DTGVSQNPRHKITKRGQNVTFRCDPISEHNRLYWYRQTLGQGPEFLTYFQNEAQLEKSRLLSDRFSAERPKGSFSTLEIQRTEQGDSAMYLCASSPGQGPYEQYFGPGTRLTVT.

The chain combines TRBV4-1 with TRBJ1-2, with a possible D match to TRBD1 (5 bases). V dropped 10 bases and J dropped 7 bases, with 19 bases sitting between them. Germline CDR1 MGHRA, CDR2 YSYEKL. CDR3 length: 13 residues. As DNA, the CDR3 is TGCGCCACTAAGGGGCAGGGCGCTGGTGGCTACACCTTC. This codes for CATKGQGAGGYTF.

This clone was seen once. The rearrangement uses TRBV7-3 and TRBJ2-5; 15 bases match TRBD2. Germline V gene data show CDR1 as SGHTA and CDR2 as FQGTGA. The junction had 5 bases not matched to a gene; V was cut back by 6 bases and J by 0 bases. This CDR3 contains 17 residues. CDR3 nucleotides: TGTGCCAGCAGTCCAGGGACTAGCGGGGGGTACCAAGAGACCCAGTACTTC. It codes for CASSPGTSGGYQETQYF.

This sequence joins TRBV6-5 and TRBJ1-2; weak D call: TRBD1 (6 bases). The CDR3 totals 15 residues. Germline V lookup: CDR1 MNHEY, CDR2 SVGAGI. Trimming took off 8 bases at V and 4 bases at J, with 20 bases between the two ends. The CDR3 DNA sequence: TGTGCCAGCTCCCCCAGGGGATCCTCGCTCTATGGCTACACCTTC. It translates to CASSPRGSSLYGYTF.

The chain carries TRBV5-1 and TRBJ2-1, with TRBD1 as a possible D gene (6 bases). V was shortened by 4 bases and J by 9 bases, with 20 bases between the two germline ends. Germline V lookup: CDR1 SGHRS, CDR2 YFSETQ. The CDR3 totals 15 residues. For the CDR3, the DNA is TGCGCCAGCAGCGAGGCCAGGGCCCGGGACACTGAGCAGTTCTTC. This translates into CASSEARARDTEQFF.

The CDR3 sequence is CASSPDRGLPNEKLFF. Here the CDR3 DNA reads TGTGCCAGCTCACCGGACAGGGGGCTACCTAATGAAAAACTGTTTTTT. The genes are TRBV18 and TRBJ1-4; 11 positions agree with TRBD1. After removal of 3 bases from V and 3 bases from J, the junction contained 3 bases not matched to a gene. Germline values: CDR1 KGHSH, CDR2 LQKENI. The CDR3 covers 16 residues.

The chain combines TRBV10-1 with TRBJ2-3; D is ambiguous. V was pared by 3 bases and J by 0 bases, with 4 bases between. The CDR3 consists of 13 residues. Germline CDR1 is WNHNN and CDR2 is SYGVQD (reference sequence). The DNA for the CDR3 is TGCGCCAGCAGTGACCCTAGCACAGATACGCAGTATTTT. Its translation is CASSDPSTDTQYF.

This clone was detected a few times. V gene TRBV7-3 combines with J gene TRBJ1-2; D uncertain. Trimming left V 5 bases short and J 0 bases short, with 13 bases between. Germline lookup yields CDR1 SGHTA and CDR2 FQGTGA. This CDR3 has 15 amino acids. Here the CDR3 reads CASSLAGGANYGYTF. The DNA of the CDR3 is TGTGCCAGCAGCCTGGCAGGAGGAGCTAACTATGGCTACACCTTC.